These 14 T cell receptor beta chains were sequenced from one sample in a study of technical replicates of blood from a few donors (TCRdb year 2017). Receptor libraries were prepared by the immunoSEQ multiplex PCR assay. Held by TCRdb, this immuneACCESS table contains in-frame sequences only and omits some clones. Under half of the omission traces to an unresolved V gene where checked; the cause of the rest is unknown. The sample table contains roughly 83,000 clones; only one count was recorded for around 90% of them. Together, the top ten hold over 0.2% of the sample. Sequencing used T cells isolated from PBMCs. The receptor set was obtained from a human donor in good health.

V and J are TRBV11-3 and TRBJ1-1; D remains ambiguous. The CDR3 has 12 residues. Per the germline V gene, CDR1 is SGHNT and CDR2 is YENEEA. The V and J ends lost 4 bases and 4 bases respectively, with 7 bases between them. CDR3 DNA: TGTGCCAGCAGCTACACAGTCACTGAAGCTTTCTTT. Encoded protein: CASSYTVTEAFF. The full variable domain, completed using reference TRBV11-3 and TRBJ1-1, is EAGVVQSPRYKIIEKKQPVAFWCNPISGHNTLYWYLQNLGQGPELLIRYENEEAVDDSQLPKDRFSAERLKGVDSTLKIQPAELGDSAVYLCASSYTVTEAFFGQGTRLTVV.

This chain joins TRBV19 and TRBJ2-1, with D possibly matching TRBD1 (6 bases). The germline V and J ends were trimmed by 4 bases and 4 bases, with 14 bases remaining between them. This CDR3 contains 15 residues. Germline V CDR1 and CDR2: LNHDA, SQIVND (reference sequence). CDR3 residues: CASSTTATGYNEQFF. CDR3 bases: TGTGCCAGTAGTACCACGGCAACAGGGTACAATGAGCAGTTCTTC.

The rearrangement uses TRBV6-5 and TRBJ2-7; D possibly corresponds to TRBD2 (5 bases). Looked up from germline, CDR1 is MNHEY and CDR2 is SVGAGI. V was clipped by 3 bases and J by 6 bases, with 9 bases between them. This CDR3 is 12 amino acids long. The CDR3 DNA sequence: TGTGCCAGCAGTTATCGGGGTGGCGAGCAGTACTTC. It codes for CASSYRGGEQYF.

This chain links TRBV28 with TRBJ2-3; no firm D call. CDR1 is MDHEN and CDR2 is SYDVKM in the germline V gene. The CDR3 extends over 13 amino acids. The V end was cut by 5 bases, the J end by 6 bases, with 12 bases between. In DNA, the CDR3 is TGTGCCAGCAGTCTCCCTTCGCGGGATACGCAGTATTTT. This translates into CASSLPSRDTQYF.

The J gene is TRBJ1-1, the V gene TRBV11-2, with 8 bases matching TRBD1. V trimming: 5 bases; J trimming: 9 bases; junction bases outside the gene matches: 5. Per germline, CDR1 SGHAT and CDR2 FQNNGV. The CDR3 spans 12 residues. CDR3 region: CASSSRDRQAFF. The DNA for the CDR3 is TGTGCCAGCAGCAGTCGGGACAGGCAAGCTTTCTTT. Full variable domain (outside the CDR3, taken from reference TRBV11-2 and TRBJ1-1): EAGVAQSPRYKIIEKRQSVAFWCNPISGHATLYWYQQILGQGPKLLIQFQNNGVVDDSQLPKDRFSAERLKGVDSTLKIQPAKLEDSAVYLCASSSRDRQAFFGQGTRLTVV.

This clone was found once. This sequence joins TRBV5-4 and TRBJ1-1; D is uncertain. The CDR3 totals 16 residues. Trimming removed 5 bases from V and 0 bases from J, with 17 bases in between. The germline CDR1 and CDR2 sequences are SGHNT and YYREEE (reference sequence). For the CDR3, the DNA is TGTGCCAGCAGTCACTGGGGAGGACGAGTGAACACTGAAGCTTTCTTT. It encodes CASSHWGGRVNTEAFF. The full variable domain, rest sourced from reference TRBV5-4 and TRBJ1-1, is ETGVTQSPTHLIKTRGQQVTLRCSSQSGHNTVSWYQQALGQGPQFIFQYYREEENGRGNFPPRFSGLQFPNYSSELNVNALELDDSALYLCASSHWGGRVNTEAFFGQGTRLTVV.

The V call is TRBV30, the J call TRBJ2-2; TRBD2 matches 8 bases. Germline assignment: CDR1 GTSNPN and CDR2 SVGIG (reference sequence). Trimming removed 3 bases from V and 2 bases from J; junction bases left unmatched: 11. The CDR3 is made up of 17 amino acids. CDR3: CAWRGRSGSPNTGELFF. For the CDR3, the DNA is TGTGCCTGGAGGGGGCGAAGCGGGAGTCCAAACACCGGGGAGCTGTTTTTT.

This chain connects TRBV19 to TRBJ1-5, with D possibly TRBD1 on 6 matching bases. V dropped 5 bases and J dropped 3 bases, with 20 bases sitting between them. The CDR3 contains 17 residues. From germline, CDR1 is LNHDA and CDR2 SQIVND (reference sequence). This chain's CDR3 is CASSSNRGATYNQPQHF. The DNA for the CDR3 is TGTGCCAGTAGTTCCAACCGGGGGGCCACCTACAATCAGCCCCAGCATTTT.

The rearrangement joins TRBV6-5 to TRBJ1-2; D perhaps matches TRBD1 (5 bases). The V end was cut by 2 bases, the J end by 0 bases, with 13 bases between. Germline V gene lookup returns CDR1 MNHEY and CDR2 SVGAGI. This CDR3 has 16 residues. The CDR3 DNA is TGTGCCAGCAGTTACGGGGCAGCACCCACTAACTATGGCTACACCTTC. It specifies CASSYGAAPTNYGYTF.

This CDR3 is CASSPGTGVGQPQHF. In nucleotides, the CDR3 is TGTGCCAGTAGCCCCGGGACAGGGGTGGGGCAGCCCCAGCATTTT. The chain carries TRBV19 and TRBJ1-5; 10 bases map to TRBD1. The CDR3 length is 15 residues. The V gene end was trimmed by 6 bases and the J gene end by 7 bases; junction bases not matched to a gene: 9. The germline V gene has CDR1 LNHDA and CDR2 SQIVND (reference sequence).

The chain couples TRBV19 to TRBJ2-1; 9 nucleotides line up with TRBD2. Germline-derived CDR1 and CDR2 are LNHDA and SQIVND (reference sequence). The CDR3 is 15 amino acids. Losses at the gene ends were 5 bases for V and 9 bases for J; bases not matched to a gene: 11. CDR3 sequence reads: CASSFRLAGPVEQFF. The CDR3 nucleotides are TGTGCCAGTAGTTTTCGGCTAGCGGGACCGGTTGAGCAGTTCTTC.

This chain connects TRBV5-1 to TRBJ1-1, with a weak D call TRBD1 (6 bases). Trimming stripped 4 bases from V and 1 base from J, with 11 bases between. Per the germline V gene, CDR1 is SGHRS and CDR2 is YFSETQ. The CDR3 contains 14 residues. The CDR3 sequence: CASSPDSPNTEAFF. The CDR3 DNA is TGCGCCAGCAGCCCGGACAGTCCGAACACTGAAGCTTTCTTT.

This clone was observed once. The V and J genes are TRBV2 and TRBJ2-7; the match to TRBD1 covers 8 bases. CDR3 length: 15 residues. V lost 3 bases to trimming and J lost 3 bases; unmatched junction nucleotides: 7. The germline V gene has CDR1 SNHLY and CDR2 FYNNEI. The CDR3 spells CASSDGQGAFYEQYF. The CDR3 DNA reads as TGTGCCAGCAGTGATGGGCAGGGGGCTTTCTACGAGCAGTACTTC.

In this sample, this clone turned up a few times. The chain combines TRBV9 with TRBJ1-1; D ambiguous. The CDR3 contains 15 residues. The germline CDR1 and CDR2 sequences are SGDLS and YYNGEE. V shed 5 bases and J shed 2 bases, with 16 bases lying between them. CDR3 nucleotides: TGTGCCAGCAGACCGACGACACTTCCCAACACTGAAGCTTTCTTT. Its translation: CASRPTTLPNTEAFF.